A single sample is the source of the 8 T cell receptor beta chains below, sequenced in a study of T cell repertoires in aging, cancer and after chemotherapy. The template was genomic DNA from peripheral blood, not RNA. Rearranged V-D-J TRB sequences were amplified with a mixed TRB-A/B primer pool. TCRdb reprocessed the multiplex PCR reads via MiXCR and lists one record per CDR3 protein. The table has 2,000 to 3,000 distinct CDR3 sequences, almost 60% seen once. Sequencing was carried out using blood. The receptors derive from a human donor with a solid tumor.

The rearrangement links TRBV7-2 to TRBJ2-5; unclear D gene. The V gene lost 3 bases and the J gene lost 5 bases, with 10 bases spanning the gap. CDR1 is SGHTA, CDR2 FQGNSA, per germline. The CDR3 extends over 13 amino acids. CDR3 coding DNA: TGTGCCAGCAGCTTCCTGGACGGGGAGACCCAGTACTTC. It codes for CASSFLDGETQYF.

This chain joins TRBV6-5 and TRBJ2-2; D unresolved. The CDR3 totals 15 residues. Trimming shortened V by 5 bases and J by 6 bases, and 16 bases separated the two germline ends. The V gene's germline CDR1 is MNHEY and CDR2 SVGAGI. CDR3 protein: CASSLTQSGSGELFF. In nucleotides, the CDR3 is TGTGCCAGCAGTCTTACCCAGTCTGGATCCGGGGAGCTGTTTTTT.

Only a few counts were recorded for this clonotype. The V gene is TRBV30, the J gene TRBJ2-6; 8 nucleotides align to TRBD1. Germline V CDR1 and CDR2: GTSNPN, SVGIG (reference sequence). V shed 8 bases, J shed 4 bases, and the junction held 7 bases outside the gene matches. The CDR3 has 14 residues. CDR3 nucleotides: TGTGCCGGGACAGGACAATCCGGGGCCAACGTCCTGACTTTC. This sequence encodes CAGTGQSGANVLTF.

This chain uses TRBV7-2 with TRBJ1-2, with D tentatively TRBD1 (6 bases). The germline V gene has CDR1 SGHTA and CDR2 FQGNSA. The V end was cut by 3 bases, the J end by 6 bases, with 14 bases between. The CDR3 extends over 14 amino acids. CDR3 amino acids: CASSLPQGTDGYTF. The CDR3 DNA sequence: TGTGCCAGCAGCTTGCCACAGGGTACGGATGGCTACACCTTC.

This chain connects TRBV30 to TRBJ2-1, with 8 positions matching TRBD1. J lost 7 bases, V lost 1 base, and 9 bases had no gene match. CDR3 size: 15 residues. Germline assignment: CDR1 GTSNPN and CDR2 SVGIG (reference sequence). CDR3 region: CAWSESGQGRNEQFF. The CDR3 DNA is TGTGCCTGGAGTGAATCAGGACAGGGTAGGAATGAGCAGTTCTTC. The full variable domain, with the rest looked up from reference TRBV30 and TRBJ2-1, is SQTIHQWPATLVQPVGSPLSLECTVEGTSNPNLYWYRQAAGRGLQLLFYSVGIGQISSEVPQNLSASRPQDRQFILSSKKLLLSDSGFYLCAWSESGQGRNEQFFGPGTRLTVL.

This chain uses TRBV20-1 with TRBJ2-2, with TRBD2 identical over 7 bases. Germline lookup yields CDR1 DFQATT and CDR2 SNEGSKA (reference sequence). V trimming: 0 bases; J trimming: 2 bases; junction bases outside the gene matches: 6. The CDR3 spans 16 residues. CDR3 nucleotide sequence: TGCAGTGCTAGAGATCCTCAGCGGGGAAACACCGGGGAGCTGTTTTTT. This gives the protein CSARDPQRGNTGELFF.

The CDR3 spells CASSLAGREANVLTF. The CDR3 coding sequence is TGTGCCAGCAGCCTAGCGGGGAGGGAGGCCAACGTCCTGACTTTC. This chain links TRBV28 with TRBJ2-6; the match to TRBD2 covers 9 bases. Looked up from germline, CDR1 is MDHEN and CDR2 is SYDVKM. Unmatched junction bases numbered 6, after V lost 6 bases and J lost 6 bases. This CDR3 has 15 residues.

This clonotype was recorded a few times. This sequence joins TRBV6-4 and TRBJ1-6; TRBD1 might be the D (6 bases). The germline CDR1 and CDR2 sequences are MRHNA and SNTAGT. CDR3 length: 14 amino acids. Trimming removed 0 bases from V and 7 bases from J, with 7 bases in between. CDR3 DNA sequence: TGTGCCAGCAGTGACTCGGGACAAAATTCACCCCTCCACTTT. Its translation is CASSDSGQNSPLHF.